This note documents a single T cell receptor (beta chain) sequence. Authors' processing steps: Reference gene primer amplification in the assay estimated nucleated cell counts. Libraries were prepared by immunoSEQ multiplex PCR; TCRdb keeps only in-frame clonotypes and omits some of them. The D gene and trimming were derived from the DNA, and the V and J assignments and clone size from that table. Of about 160,000 clones listed, about 83% are singletons. These data belong to a study of blood T cell repertoires in COVID-19. Study-wide context: There were acute and convalescent COVID-19 samples, and they came from the United States, Italy and Spain.

The V end lost 1 base, the J end lost 2 bases, and 9 bases lay between the germline ends. There are 14 residues in the CDR3. Germline V gene lookup returns CDR1 SGHAT and CDR2 FQNNGV. Material: peripheral blood. J is TRBJ2-7 and V is TRBV11-2, with unresolved D. The receptor was isolated from a man between 70 and 80 years old who had recovered from COVID-19. The CDR3 reads CASSLAGKAYEQYF. CDR3 DNA sequence: TGTGCCAGCAGCTTAGCGGGTAAGGCCTACGAGCAGTACTTC.